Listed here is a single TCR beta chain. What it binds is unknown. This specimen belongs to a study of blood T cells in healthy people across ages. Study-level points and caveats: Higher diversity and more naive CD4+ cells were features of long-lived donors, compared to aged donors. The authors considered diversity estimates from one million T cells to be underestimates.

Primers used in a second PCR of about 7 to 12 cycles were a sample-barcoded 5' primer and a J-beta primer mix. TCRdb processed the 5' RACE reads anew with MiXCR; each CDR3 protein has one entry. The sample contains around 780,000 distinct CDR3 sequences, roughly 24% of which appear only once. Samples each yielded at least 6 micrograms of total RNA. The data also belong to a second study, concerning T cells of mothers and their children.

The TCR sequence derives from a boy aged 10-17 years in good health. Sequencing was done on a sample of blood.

This CDR3 is CASSLVGTGGYQPQHF. CDR3 sequence (DNA): TGTGCCAGCAGCTTAGTTGGCACAGGCGGATATCAGCCCCAGCATTTT. The chain couples TRBV7-9 to TRBJ1-5; D is perhaps TRBD1 (5 bases). The CDR3 has 16 amino acids. V was pared by 1 base and J by 5 bases, with 15 bases between. Germline loops: CDR1 SEHNR, CDR2 FQNEAQ (reference sequence).